The entry below describes one T cell receptor (beta chain). The data were produced by immunoSEQ multiplex PCR, yet TCRdb's version contains in-frame clones alone and is incomplete. The sample carries just under 65,000 clones, over 75% recorded once. This record comes from a study of PD-L1 blockade in urothelial cancer. Study-wide context: From 0 to 3 prior chemotherapy regimens had been given to the patients. Blood was tested 3 weeks (second dose) and 6 weeks into treatment.

The time point: pretreatment peripheral blood. All patients carried locally advanced or metastatic urothelial carcinoma. V lost 0 bases to trimming and J lost 6 bases, with 12 bases between them. This CDR3 region has 13 residues. The germline V gene encodes CDR1 GTSNPN and CDR2 SVGIG (reference sequence). This clonotype was sampled from a man in his sixties or seventies with urothelial cancer. This sequence joins TRBV30 and TRBJ2-7; the D gene is possibly TRBD1 (5 bases). The sequencing used PBMCs, collected around atezolizumab (anti-PD-L1) treatment. This CDR3 reads CAWSVGQGVEQYF. CDR3 nucleotides: TGTGCCTGGAGTGTAGGGCAGGGCGTCGAGCAGTACTTC.